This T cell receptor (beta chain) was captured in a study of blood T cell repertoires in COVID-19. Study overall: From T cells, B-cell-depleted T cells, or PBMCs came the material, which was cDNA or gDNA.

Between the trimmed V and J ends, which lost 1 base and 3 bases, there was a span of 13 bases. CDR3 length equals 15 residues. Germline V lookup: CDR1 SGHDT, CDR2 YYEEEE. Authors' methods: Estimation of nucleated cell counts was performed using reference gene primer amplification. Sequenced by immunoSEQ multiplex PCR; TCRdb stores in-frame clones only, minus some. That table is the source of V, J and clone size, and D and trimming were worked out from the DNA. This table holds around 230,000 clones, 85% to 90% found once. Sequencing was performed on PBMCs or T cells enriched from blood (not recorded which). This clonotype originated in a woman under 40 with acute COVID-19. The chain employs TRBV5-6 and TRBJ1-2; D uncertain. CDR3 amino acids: CASSLFPGEDYGYTF. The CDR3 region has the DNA TGTGCCAGCAGCTTGTTTCCCGGGGAGGACTATGGCTACACCTTC.